This paragraph covers one T cell receptor (beta chain) sequence. This clonotype turned up a few times. The specificity of this receptor is unknown. The sample holds no much larger clone one base away, and base qualities are not on file. Ficoll-Paque density gradient centrifugation was used to isolate PBMCs. These data originate in a study of T-cell memory formation after mild COVID-19 (dated by TCRdb to about 2021). Describing the broader study: TCR sequence clusters from the two donors were found to be largely donor specific. The cohort comprised two young, previously healthy adult volunteers, one female and one male. In a couple of donors, T-cell clones that expanded and contracted after mild COVID-19 were followed by sequencing TCRalpha and TCRbeta repertoires longitudinally. Study-level results and caveats: SARS-CoV-2 specificity was not confirmed for the second-wave clones peaking on day 37. The study covered only two mild cases, and larger cohorts including severe cases with pre-infection samples were considered necessary. Some responding clones were detected in pre-infection memory, which suggested that pre-existing cross-reactive memory T cells had joined the SARS-CoV-2 response. Balanced CD4/CD8 phenotypes were observed for clones contracting from day 15 to 85, whereas a bias towards CD4+ was observed for a second wave of clones expanding from day 15 to 37. Contracting CD4+ clones turned up mainly in the CM and EM memory subsets, whereas EMRA was where CD8+ clones were enriched.

TCRdb names Illumina NovaSeq 6000 as the instrument used. TCRalpha and TCRbeta cDNA libraries were constructed by 5'RACE with constant-segment primers, with sample barcodes and unique molecular identifiers being introduced. Trizol reagent was used to extract RNA from every sample. Amplification of the libraries took two PCR steps, and the second step added a second sample barcode plus Illumina TruSeq adapters. Sequencing of libraries was performed on an Illumina NovaSeq with 2 x 150 bp paired-end reads. Per the authors' processing: Demultiplexing of reads and collapsing into UMI-guided consensus sequences were performed with migec v1.2.7. Using mixcr v2.1.11, the UMI consensuses were aligned to TRA and TRB V and J templates and assembled into clonotypes. A clonotype was counted as expanded or contracted only if both edgeR and NoisET called the change significant, with noise models trained on biological replicates. For edgeR calls, the thresholds were a false discovery rate-adjusted p below 0.01 and a log2 fold-change of 1. As an exploratory analysis of dynamics, max-normalized trajectories of the 1000 most abundant clonotypes were examined by PCA with hierarchical clustering. Each responding clone was given a CD4 or CD8 phenotype based on the CD4+ and CD8+ repertoires, which had been sequenced separately. Starting from the raw public reads, TCRdb applied fastp trimming at Q25, assembled clones with MiXCR and retained in-frame beta chains. Identical CDR3 protein sequences are pooled into one entry, listed with their most common genes and DNA. It is TCRdb's table, rather than the study itself, that gives the V and J calls and clone size. The sample data list fewer than 350,000 distinct CDR3 sequences, and around 15% of these were observed just once. The ten biggest clones cover 20% to 25% of the sample.

From the cysteine through the phenylalanine, the CDR3 covers 16 amino acids. Only the CDR3 portion is preserved as DNA: 48 bases, with reading frame beginning at the first base. Reading the germline V gene gives CDR1 MGHRA and CDR2 YSYEKL. V is shortened by 0 bases, J by 4 bases, and the region joining them spans 15 bases. The rearrangement combines TRBV4-1 with TRBJ2-5; the best D guess is TRBD2, with 5 bases matching. The sequencing input was PBMCs or a T cell subset sorted from them (not recorded which). The TCR was taken from a man aged 18-30 years who had mild COVID-19 (a few samples of this study predate the infection). The sample titles of this study are shuffled in the database, so cell type and time point are left out; the donor was told from shared clones. The CDR3 sequence is CASSQDGRRWGETQYF. The nucleotide sequence is given as TGCGCCAGCAGCCAAGATGGCCGGAGGTGGGGAGAGACCCAGTACTTC.